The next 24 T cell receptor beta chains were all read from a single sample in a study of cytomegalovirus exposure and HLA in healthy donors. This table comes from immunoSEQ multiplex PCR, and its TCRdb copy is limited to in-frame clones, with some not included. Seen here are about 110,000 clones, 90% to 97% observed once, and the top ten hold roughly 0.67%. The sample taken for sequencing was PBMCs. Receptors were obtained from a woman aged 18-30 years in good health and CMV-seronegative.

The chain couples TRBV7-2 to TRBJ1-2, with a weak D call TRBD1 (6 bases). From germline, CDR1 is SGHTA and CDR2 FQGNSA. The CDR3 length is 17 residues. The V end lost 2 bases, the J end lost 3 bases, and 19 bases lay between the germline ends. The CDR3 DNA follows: TGTGCCAGCAGCTTAAAGGAAACAGGGTCTCTCTACTATGGCTACACCTTC. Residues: CASSLKETGSLYYGYTF.

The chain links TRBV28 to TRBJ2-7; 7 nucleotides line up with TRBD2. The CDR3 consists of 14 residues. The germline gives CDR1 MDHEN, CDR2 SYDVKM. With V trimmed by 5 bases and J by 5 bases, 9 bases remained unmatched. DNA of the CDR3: TGTGCCAGCAGTAGGGGAGGGACGGTAGACGAGCAGTACTTC. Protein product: CASSRGGTVDEQYF.

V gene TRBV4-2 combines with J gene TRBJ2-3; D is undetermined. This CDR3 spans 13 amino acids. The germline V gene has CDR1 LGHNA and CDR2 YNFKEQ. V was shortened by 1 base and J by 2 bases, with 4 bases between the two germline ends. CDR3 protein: CASSQVVTDTQYF. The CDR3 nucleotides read TGTGCCAGCAGCCAAGTAGTCACAGATACGCAGTATTTT.

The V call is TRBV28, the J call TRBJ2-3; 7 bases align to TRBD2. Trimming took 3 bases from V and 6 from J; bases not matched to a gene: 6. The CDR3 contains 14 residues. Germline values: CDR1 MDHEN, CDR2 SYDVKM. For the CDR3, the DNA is TGTGCCAGCAGTTTTGCGGGGGTCGTTGATACGCAGTATTTT. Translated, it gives CASSFAGVVDTQYF.

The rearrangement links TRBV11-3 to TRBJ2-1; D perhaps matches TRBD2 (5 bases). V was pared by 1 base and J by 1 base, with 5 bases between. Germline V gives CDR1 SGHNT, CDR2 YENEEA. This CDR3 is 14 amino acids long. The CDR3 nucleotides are TGTGCCAGCAGCTTAGGAGGGTCCTACAATGAGCAGTTCTTC. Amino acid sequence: CASSLGGSYNEQFF.

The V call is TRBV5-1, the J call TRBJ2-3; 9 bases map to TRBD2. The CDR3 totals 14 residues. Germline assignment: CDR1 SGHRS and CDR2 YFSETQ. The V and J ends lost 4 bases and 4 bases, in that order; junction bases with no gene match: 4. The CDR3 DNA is TGCGCCAGCAGCATGGTAGCGGGGGCAGATACGCAGTATTTT. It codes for CASSMVAGADTQYF.

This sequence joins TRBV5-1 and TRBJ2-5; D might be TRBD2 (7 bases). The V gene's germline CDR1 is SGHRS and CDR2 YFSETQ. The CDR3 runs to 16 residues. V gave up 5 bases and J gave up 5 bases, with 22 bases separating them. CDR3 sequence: CASRGAGGGPVETQYF. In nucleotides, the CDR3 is TGCGCCAGCAGGGGGGCCGGCGGGGGCCCTGTGGAGACCCAGTACTTC.

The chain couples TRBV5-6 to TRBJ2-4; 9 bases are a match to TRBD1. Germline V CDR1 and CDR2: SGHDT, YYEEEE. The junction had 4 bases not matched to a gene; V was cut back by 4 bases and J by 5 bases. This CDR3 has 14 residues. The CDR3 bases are TGTGCCAGCAGCGTACAGGGGGCCCAAAACATTCAGTACTTC. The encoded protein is CASSVQGAQNIQYF.

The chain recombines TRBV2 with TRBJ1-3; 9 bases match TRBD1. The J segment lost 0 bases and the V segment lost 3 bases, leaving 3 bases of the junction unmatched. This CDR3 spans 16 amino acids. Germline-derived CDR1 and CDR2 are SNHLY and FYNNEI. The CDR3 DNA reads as TGTGCCAGCAGTGATCTGGGACAGGGCTCTGGAAACACCATATATTTT. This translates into CASSDLGQGSGNTIYF.

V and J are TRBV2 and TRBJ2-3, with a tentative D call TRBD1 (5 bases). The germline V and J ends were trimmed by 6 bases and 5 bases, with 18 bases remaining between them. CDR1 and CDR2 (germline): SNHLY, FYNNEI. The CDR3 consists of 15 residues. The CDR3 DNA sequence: TGTGCCAGCAGAGATACAGGAGCTGTGAAAGATACGCAGTATTTT. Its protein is CASRDTGAVKDTQYF.

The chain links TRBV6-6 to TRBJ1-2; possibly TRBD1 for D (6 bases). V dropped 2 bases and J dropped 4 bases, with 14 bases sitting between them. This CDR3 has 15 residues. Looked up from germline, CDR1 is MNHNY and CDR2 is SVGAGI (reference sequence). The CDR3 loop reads CASSYTTGSSYGYTF. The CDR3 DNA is TGTGCCAGCAGTTACACAACAGGGTCTTCCTATGGCTACACCTTC.

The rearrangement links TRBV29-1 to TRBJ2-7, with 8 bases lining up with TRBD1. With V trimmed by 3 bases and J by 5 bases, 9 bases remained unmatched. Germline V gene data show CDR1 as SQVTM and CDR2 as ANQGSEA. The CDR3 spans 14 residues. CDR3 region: CSVETAGGFDEQYF. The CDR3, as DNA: TGCAGCGTTGAGACGGCAGGGGGCTTCGACGAGCAGTACTTC.

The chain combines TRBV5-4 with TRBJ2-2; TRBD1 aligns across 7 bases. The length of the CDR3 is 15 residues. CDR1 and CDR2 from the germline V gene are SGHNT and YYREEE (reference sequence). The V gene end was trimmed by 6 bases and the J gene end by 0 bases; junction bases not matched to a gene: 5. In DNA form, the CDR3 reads TGTGCCAGCACCCCGGGACAGACGAACACCGGGGAGCTGTTTTTT. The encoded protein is CASTPGQTNTGELFF.

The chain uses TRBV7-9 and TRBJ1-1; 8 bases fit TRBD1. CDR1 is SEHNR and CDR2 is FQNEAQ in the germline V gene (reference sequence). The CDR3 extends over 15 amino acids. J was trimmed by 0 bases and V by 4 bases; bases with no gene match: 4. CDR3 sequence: CASSSWDRLNTEAFF. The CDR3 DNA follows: TGTGCCAGCAGCTCCTGGGACAGGTTGAACACTGAAGCTTTCTTT.

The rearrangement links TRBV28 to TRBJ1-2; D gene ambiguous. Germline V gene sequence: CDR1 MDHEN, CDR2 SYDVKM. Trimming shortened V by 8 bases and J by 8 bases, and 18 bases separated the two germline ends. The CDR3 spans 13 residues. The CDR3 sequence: CASQSTVAGGYTF. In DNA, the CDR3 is TGTGCCAGCCAATCGACCGTCGCGGGGGGCTACACCTTC.

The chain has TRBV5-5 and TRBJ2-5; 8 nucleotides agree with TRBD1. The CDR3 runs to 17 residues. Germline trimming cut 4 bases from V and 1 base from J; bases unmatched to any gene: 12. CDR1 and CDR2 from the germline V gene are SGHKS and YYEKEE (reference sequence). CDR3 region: CASSATVQGALQETQYF. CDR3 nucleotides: TGTGCCAGCAGCGCAACCGTCCAGGGGGCGCTCCAAGAGACCCAGTACTTC.

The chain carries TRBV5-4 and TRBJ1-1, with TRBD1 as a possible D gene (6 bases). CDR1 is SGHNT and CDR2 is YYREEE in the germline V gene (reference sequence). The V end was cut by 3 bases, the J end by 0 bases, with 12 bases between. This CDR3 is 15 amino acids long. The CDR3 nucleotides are TGTGCCAGCAGCTCCGGGACACCGGTGAACACTGAAGCTTTCTTT. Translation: CASSSGTPVNTEAFF.

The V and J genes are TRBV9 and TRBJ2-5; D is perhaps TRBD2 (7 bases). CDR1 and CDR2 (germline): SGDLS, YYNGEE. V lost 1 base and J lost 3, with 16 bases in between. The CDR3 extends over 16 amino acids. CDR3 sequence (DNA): TGTGCCAGCAGCGTATCTCCGAGGGGGGGAGAAGAGACCCAGTACTTC. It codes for CASSVSPRGGEETQYF.

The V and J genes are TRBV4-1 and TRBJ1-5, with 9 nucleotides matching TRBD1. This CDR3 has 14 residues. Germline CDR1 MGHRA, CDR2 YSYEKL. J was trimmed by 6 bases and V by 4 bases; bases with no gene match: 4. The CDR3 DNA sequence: TGCGCCAGCAGCCCTGGGACAGGGAGTCAGCCCCAGCATTTT. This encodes CASSPGTGSQPQHF.

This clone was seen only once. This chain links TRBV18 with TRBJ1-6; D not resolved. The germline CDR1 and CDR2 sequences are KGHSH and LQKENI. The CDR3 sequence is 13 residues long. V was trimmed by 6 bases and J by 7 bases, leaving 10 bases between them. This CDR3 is CASSASENSPLHF. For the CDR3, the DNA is TGTGCCAGCTCCGCATCGGAGAATTCACCCCTCCACTTT.

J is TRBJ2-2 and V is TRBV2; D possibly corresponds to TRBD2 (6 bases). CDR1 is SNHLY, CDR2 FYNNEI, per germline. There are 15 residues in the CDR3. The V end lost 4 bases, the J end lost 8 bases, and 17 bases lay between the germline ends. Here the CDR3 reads CASSASGGVKGELFF. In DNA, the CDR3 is TGTGCCAGCAGTGCGTCCGGCGGGGTCAAAGGGGAGCTGTTTTTT.

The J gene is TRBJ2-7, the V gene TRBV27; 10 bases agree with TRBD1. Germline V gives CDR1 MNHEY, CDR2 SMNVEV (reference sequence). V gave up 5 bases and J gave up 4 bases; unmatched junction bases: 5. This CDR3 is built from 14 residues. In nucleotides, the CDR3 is TGTGCCAGCAGTATCGACAGGGGGCGTTACGAGCAGTACTTC. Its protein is CASSIDRGRYEQYF.

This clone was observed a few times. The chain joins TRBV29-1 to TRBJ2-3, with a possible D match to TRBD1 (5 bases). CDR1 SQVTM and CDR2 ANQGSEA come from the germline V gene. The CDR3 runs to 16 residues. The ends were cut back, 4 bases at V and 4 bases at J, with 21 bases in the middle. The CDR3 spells CSVGGLARERPDTQYF. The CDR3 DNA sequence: TGCAGCGTTGGGGGCTTGGCCAGGGAAAGGCCAGATACGCAGTATTTT.

The CDR3, as DNA: TGTGCCAGCAGCTCCAACAGGGGGAAGAACACTGAAGCTTTCTTT. Translating it yields CASSSNRGKNTEAFF. This chain links TRBV7-3 with TRBJ1-1, with 8 bases matching TRBD1. The CDR3 consists of 15 residues. Germline trimming cut 4 bases from V and 1 base from J; bases unmatched to any gene: 5. CDR1 and CDR2 from the germline V gene are SGHTA and FQGTGA.